Listed here are 13 T cell receptor beta chains from one sample, sequenced in a study of CXCR3-negative and CXCR3-positive naive CD8 T cells. 5' RACE that incorporated UMI labels was used to prepare the TRB cDNA libraries. TCRdb re-called the 5' RACE reads, yielding one record per CDR3 amino acid sequence without DNA. The repertoire table contains some 50,000 distinct CDR3 sequences. The sample taken for sequencing was naive CXCR3- CD8+ T cells from blood. Subset meaning: CD45RO-CCR7+CD27+CD95- naive CD8+ T cells lacking CXCR3 (TNR3-). Receptor source: a human donor in good health. Some clones in this sample may be carry-over from other donors' samples.

V gene TRBV29-1 combines with J gene TRBJ2-5. Germline assignment: CDR1 SQVTM and CDR2 ANQGSEA. CDR3 length equals 12 residues. CDR3 amino acids: CSAEGRLETQYF.

This sequence joins TRBV3-1 and TRBJ2-2; the D call from TCRdb, TRBD2, cannot be confirmed without DNA. Germline V gives CDR1 LGHDT, CDR2 YNNKEL (reference sequence). This CDR3 comprises 18 residues. The CDR3 sequence: CASSQERGLALPPGELFF.

The gene calls are TRBV12-3 or TRBV12-4 and TRBJ2-2; TCRdb outputs TRBD1, but without DNA this stays unchecked. The CDR3 loop spans 16 amino acids. The CDR3 here is CASSLGGQANTGELFF.

The chain recombines TRBV12-3 or TRBV12-4 with TRBJ1-1; TCRdb gives TRBD1 as the D gene, but with no DNA this cannot be confirmed. CDR3 size: 13 residues. The CDR3 region is CASSKQGGTEAFF.

The V gene is TRBV6-5, the J gene TRBJ2-1. Germline CDR1 is MNHEY and CDR2 is SVGAGI. CDR3 length: 14 amino acids. CDR3 in amino acids: CASSYEFSYNEQFF.

The gene calls are TRBV9 and TRBJ2-7; the TCRdb D gene call, TRBD1, has no DNA to confirm it. The V gene's germline CDR1 is SGDLS and CDR2 YYNGEE. This CDR3 spans 14 amino acids. This chain's CDR3 is CASSPRDSPWEQYF.

V and J are TRBV6-5 and TRBJ2-3; TCRdb's D call, TRBD2, is unchecked because there is no DNA. The germline V gene encodes CDR1 MNHEY and CDR2 SVGAGI. There are 12 residues in the CDR3. This CDR3 reads CASSPEGYTEYF.

This chain connects TRBV7-1 to TRBJ2-7; TCRdb's D call, TRBD1, is unchecked because there is no DNA. TRBV7-1 is given ORF status, its function remaining uncertain. The CDR3 runs 15 residues. The CDR3 here is CASRLEGDRGREQYF.

The rearrangement joins TRBV6-1 to TRBJ1-3; the TCRdb call, TRBD1, lacks DNA for checking. The CDR3 sequence is 13 residues long. The germline CDR1 and CDR2 sequences are MNHNS and SASEGT. The CDR3 loop reads CASSGTPGNTIYF.

The rearrangement links TRBV15 to TRBJ2-1; as DNA is missing, the TRBD1 call by TCRdb cannot be tested. CDR3 length: 15 residues. The germline V gene encodes CDR1 LNHNV and CDR2 YYDKDF (reference sequence). This CDR3 is CATSIGQGEYNEQFF.

The chain is built from TRBV7-3 and TRBJ2-2; TCRdb's assignment of TRBD2 cannot be checked, as there is no DNA. CDR1 is SGHTA, CDR2 FQGTGA, per germline. The CDR3 has 18 amino acids. CDR3 sequence reads: CASSSPGLAGSNTGELFF.

The chain employs TRBV20-1 and TRBJ1-1; TCRdb reports TRBD1, a call that lacks DNA to check it against. Germline loops: CDR1 DFQATT, CDR2 SNEGSKA (reference sequence). CDR3 length: 16 residues. The CDR3 here is CSARDPFGQANTEAFF.

This rearrangement joins TRBV4-2 to TRBJ1-2. Germline-derived CDR1 and CDR2 are LGHNA and YNFKEQ. The CDR3 is 15 residues long. CDR3 residues: CASSPRSGSDYGYTF.